This entry describes one T cell receptor (beta chain). Within the sample, other DNA sequences also encode this same CDR3. Germline assignment: CDR1 SEHNR and CDR2 FQNEAQ (reference sequence). The CDR3 is made up of 14 amino acids. The V end lost 5 bases, the J end lost 0 bases, and 9 bases lay between the germline ends. This specimen comes from a study of blood T cell repertoires in COVID-19. Study-level background: Sites in the United States, Italy and Spain provided acute and convalescent COVID-19 samples. The cDNA or gDNA used as material had been derived from T cells, B-cell-depleted T cells, or PBMCs.

Authors' methods: Reference gene primers were amplified, and this amplification served to estimate nucleated cell counts. TCRdb's table, derived via immunoSEQ multiplex PCR, lists solely in-frame clones and lacks some. The V and J calls and the clone size are those of that table, but D and trimming were determined from the DNA. The sample comprises approximately 51,000 clones, about 86% of which are singletons, and about 4.7% rests with the top ten. The sample comprised peripheral blood. This rearrangement joins TRBV7-9 to TRBJ2-3; TRBD1 might be the D (5 bases). The sequence derives from a man aged 35-49 years with active COVID-19. For the CDR3, the DNA is TGTGCCAGCAGCGGGCAGGGTAGCACAGATACGCAGTATTTT. It yields the protein CASSGQGSTDTQYF.